The T cell receptor (beta chain) under discussion was sequenced for a study of tumor-infiltrating lymphocytes in primary liver carcinoma. RNA isolated from unsorted whole blood supplied the blood RNA, with germline DNA also extracted. Reverse transcription of approximately 500 ng total RNA with a constant-region primer produced TCR beta cDNA. It was through three nested multiplex PCR rounds of slightly modified ARM-PCR that TCR beta libraries arose. Each of the first two PCR rounds ran approximately 11 cycles with TRBV1-TRBV30 forward and C-beta reverse primers. MiXCR was run by TCRdb on the multiplex PCR reads, yielding one entry per CDR3 protein. In the table there are about 180,000 distinct CDR3 sequences, about 60% of which are singletons. CDR1 MGHRA and CDR2 YSYEKL come from the germline V gene. This CDR3 spans 17 amino acids. The V and J ends lost 0 bases and 0 bases respectively, with 12 bases between them.

The rearrangement links TRBV4-1 to TRBJ1-3; no firm D call. The sequence was collected from a man in his forties with primary liver carcinoma and hepatitis B virus infection. Sequencing was performed on peripheral blood. The CDR3 coding sequence is TGCGCCAGCAGCCAAGAATCAGAGGGTCACTCTGGAAACACCATATATTTT. It translates to CASSQESEGHSGNTIYF.